The rows below give T cell receptor beta chains drawn from one sample of a study of blood T cell repertoires in COVID-19. Profiling relied on immunoSEQ multiplex PCR, and the TCRdb table lists in-frame clones only, not all of them. The sample contains almost 400,000 clones, over 75% of which appear only once. The sequencing sample was made of peripheral blood. Receptors were obtained from a woman between 55 and 75 years old with COVID-19, enrolled during active disease. Each CDR3 is given with its conserved first and last residue. Clone size appears in some rows only: once, few, many, or a class for an expanded clone.

J,size,V,CDR3
TRBJ2-2,.,TRBV3-1/TRBV3-2,CASSLGTSTGELFF
TRBJ2-6,.,TRBV5-4,CASSLAQTRSGANVLTF
TRBJ2-5,.,TRBV11-2,CATRGMWRDQETQYF
TRBJ1-1,.,TRBV9,CASSVVVGGTEAFF
TRBJ1-4,.,TRBV28,CASISGGTNEKLFF
TRBJ1-2,few,TRBV18,CASSVDRGYGYTF
TRBJ1-1,once,TRBV5-1,CASSFNRGMAFF
TRBJ1-2,.,TRBV6-5,CASYLNGYTF
TRBJ2-3,once,TRBV19,CASSMPGQGPDTQYF
TRBJ2-5,.,TRBV4-1,CASSQFGQGGTQYF
TRBJ2-7,.,TRBV2,CASSAPGPRGDEQYF
TRBJ2-5,.,TRBV7-8,CASSSGETQYF
TRBJ1-5,.,TRBV5-1,CASSLAGVSNQPQHF
TRBJ2-2,once,TRBV5-1,CATKPPGLSNTGELFF
TRBJ1-2,once,TRBV29-1,CSVFGTGGPSGYGYTF
TRBJ1-5,.,TRBV2,CASSPGRQPQHF
TRBJ1-5,few,TRBV4-2,CASREDTGLGNQPQHF
TRBJ1-1,once,TRBV2,CASRRGGTGGTNTEAFF
TRBJ2-7,.,TRBV7-3,CASSLAASAINEQYF
TRBJ2-3,.,TRBV2,CASQPLAGWGTDTQYF
TRBJ2-3,.,TRBV20-1,CSAMGPDTQYF
TRBJ2-3,once,TRBV7-3,CASSLTLITGKPGGDTQYF
TRBJ1-2,.,TRBV28,CASRDSGQGARGYTF
TRBJ2-3,.,TRBV5-6,CASSDDKSPSTDTQYF
TRBJ2-1,.,TRBV7-2,CASRPPTSGRNNEQFF
TRBJ1-2,.,TRBV20-1,CSASTGGHGYTF
TRBJ1-2,.,TRBV28,CASSLDRDGYTF
TRBJ2-5,.,TRBV21-1,CASSKAGAGGQETQYF
TRBJ2-5,.,TRBV2,CASNVGQGANYQETQYF
TRBJ1-1,.,TRBV18,CASSPRTGATEAFF
TRBJ1-6,.,TRBV2,CASTAESGPNSPLHF
TRBJ1-1,.,TRBV10-3,CAGRAGTGRDTEAFF
TRBJ1-1,.,TRBV19,CASYNRASILTEAFF
TRBJ2-7,.,TRBV28,CASGPAGLSYEQYF
TRBJ2-5,.,TRBV4-1,CASSQESGSHGTQYF
TRBJ1-1,.,TRBV27,CASRGQGSTEAFF
TRBJ1-2,.,TRBV19,CASSMFEGDSYGYTF
TRBJ2-7,.,TRBV5-6,CASSFYHEQYF
TRBJ2-7,.,TRBV2,CASKLEGTPTYEQYF
TRBJ2-7,.,TRBV18,CASSPVTYEQYF
TRBJ2-7,.,TRBV11-1,CASRQGAYEQYF
TRBJ2-1,.,TRBV9,CASSAQGAVSYNEQFF
TRBJ1-1,.,TRBV28,CASSGTGPGENTEAFF
TRBJ2-2,few,TRBV5-1,CASSLHDTGELFF
TRBJ1-1,.,TRBV6-5,CASSYRRMNTEAFF
TRBJ1-1,.,TRBV28,CASSSPMTGVFKAFF
TRBJ2-7,.,TRBV5-1,CASSYGGSSSYEQYF
TRBJ1-2,once,TRBV7-9,CASSLQGSGYTF
TRBJ2-3,.,TRBV5-1,CASSLFPGQAGNTQYF
TRBJ2-1,.,TRBV18,CASSLRTDEQFF
TRBJ1-1,.,TRBV2,CASSLRVRGTEAFF
TRBJ2-3,.,TRBV7-2,CASSLLRGDTQYF
TRBJ1-6,.,TRBV7-2,CASRGWGQTNSPLHF
TRBJ1-5,.,TRBV7-2,CASSLEGQGYQPQHF
TRBJ2-3,.,TRBV7-3,CASSPQGLALETQYF
TRBJ2-3,.,TRBV4-2,CASSRHGTGVKDTQYF
TRBJ1-2,.,TRBV6-5,CASSPGAGTNYGYTF
TRBJ2-5,.,TRBV18,CASSPRQLQETQYF
TRBJ1-2,.,TRBV5-4,CASSLAGGVFGYTF
TRBJ2-3,.,TRBV24-1,CATKRGTFGDTQYF